The next 20 T cell receptor beta chains were all read from a single sample in a study of cytomegalovirus exposure and HLA in healthy donors. In the PCR, 60 Vbeta and 13 Jbeta primers were used. The protocol was immunoSEQ multiplex PCR, while the TCRdb copy is restricted to in-frame clones and leaves out a portion. Among roughly 140,000 clones listed, approximately 80% were seen once. The material sequenced was PBMCs. The receptors stem from a young man in good health and CMV-seropositive.

The chain links TRBV28 to TRBJ2-7, with D tentatively TRBD2 (5 bases). Germline lookup yields CDR1 MDHEN and CDR2 SYDVKM. The length of the CDR3 is 13 residues. V lost 6 bases and J lost 2, with 11 bases in between. The CDR3 region is CASSWTGTYEQYF. Here the CDR3 DNA reads TGTGCCAGCAGCTGGACGGGAACCTACGAGCAGTACTTC.

V is TRBV2 and J is TRBJ1-3; 8 positions agree with TRBD1. V trimming: 2 bases; J trimming: 3 bases; junction bases outside the gene matches: 12. The CDR3 covers 18 residues. Germline V lookup: CDR1 SNHLY, CDR2 FYNNEI. The CDR3 region has the DNA TGTGCCAGCAGTGAACGAGGTGGCAGGGGGCTAAGTGGAAACACCATATATTTT. It specifies CASSERGGRGLSGNTIYF.

V is TRBV6-5 and J is TRBJ1-3; the D gene is possibly TRBD1 (6 bases). Germline-derived CDR1 and CDR2 are MNHEY and SVGAGI. The CDR3 is 12 amino acids. V was trimmed by 7 bases and J by 6 bases, leaving 10 bases between them. The CDR3 here is CASTGGLNTIYF. The DNA of the CDR3 is TGTGCCAGCACTGGGGGCTTAAACACCATATATTTT.

The V gene is TRBV14, the J gene TRBJ2-2; 7 nucleotides align to TRBD1. Looked up from germline, CDR1 is SGHDN and CDR2 is FVKESK. The trim removed 5 bases at V and 7 bases at J, leaving 13 bases unmatched. The CDR3 contains 16 residues. The CDR3 reads CASSTRDREFIGELFF. The CDR3 DNA is TGTGCCAGCAGCACCCGCGACAGGGAGTTTATCGGGGAGCTGTTTTTT.

This clone was seen a few times. The chain has TRBV6-1 and TRBJ2-5; 8 positions agree with TRBD1. Germline trimming cut 6 bases from V and 5 bases from J; bases unmatched to any gene: 5. The CDR3 totals 13 residues. The germline CDR1 and CDR2 sequences are MNHNS and SASEGT. DNA of the CDR3: TGTGCCAGCAGCTTGGACAGGGTGGAGACCCAGTACTTC. This translates into CASSLDRVETQYF.

The chain recombines TRBV7-6 with TRBJ2-3; D is possibly TRBD1 (6 bases). The CDR3 extends over 14 amino acids. In germline, CDR1 is SGHVS, CDR2 FNYEAQ. Trimming took off 3 bases at V and 2 bases at J, with 9 bases between the two ends. CDR3 sequence (DNA): TGTGCCAGCAGCTTTTACAGGGACACAGATACGCAGTATTTT. Amino acids: CASSFYRDTDTQYF.

The rearrangement joins TRBV5-6 to TRBJ2-1; 8 bases match TRBD2. CDR1 is SGHDT and CDR2 is YYEEEE in the germline V gene. The CDR3 contains 15 residues. V dropped 0 bases and J dropped 4; count of bases not matched to a gene: 3. CDR3 bases: TGTGCCAGCAGCTTGGAATCTAGCGGGTACAATGAGCAGTTCTTC. This codes for CASSLESSGYNEQFF.

About this clone: Other nucleotide sequences in the sample specify the same CDR3. The rearrangement uses TRBV5-3 and TRBJ1-5, with 7 bases lining up with TRBD1. TRBV5-3 falls under the ORF class, with uncertain function. The length of the CDR3 is 15 residues. J gave up 4 bases and V 4 bases, and 8 bases lay outside the gene matches. The CDR3 sequence: CARSQTWTGNQPQHF. The CDR3 DNA follows: TGTGCCAGAAGCCAAACCTGGACAGGAAATCAGCCCCAGCATTTT.

This clone appeared a single time. This rearrangement joins TRBV7-6 to TRBJ1-3; D gene uncertain. The germline V gene has CDR1 SGHVS and CDR2 FNYEAQ. V shed 1 base and J shed 9 bases, with 7 bases lying between them. CDR3 length: 12 residues. Written as DNA, the CDR3 is TGTGCCAGCAGCTTAGACGGTGGCACCATATATTTT. Its protein product is CASSLDGGTIYF.

The chain combines TRBV6-5 with TRBJ2-3; D uncertain. Germline V gene lookup returns CDR1 MNHEY and CDR2 SVGAGI. Deletions cut 7 bases from V and 0 bases from J, with 11 bases between. The CDR3 is 14 amino acids. CDR3 nucleotide sequence: TGTGCCAGCACAAGAACAGCCAGCACAGATACGCAGTATTTT. This encodes CASTRTASTDTQYF.

This rearrangement joins TRBV11-2 to TRBJ2-7; 7 positions agree with TRBD1. V dropped 5 bases and J dropped 4; count of bases not matched to a gene: 14. The CDR3 contains 16 residues. Germline assignment: CDR1 SGHAT and CDR2 FQNNGV. The CDR3 DNA is TGTGCCAGCAGCGACCAAGGGGGCTTGAGTGGGTACGAGCAGTACTTC. Protein sequence: CASSDQGGLSGYEQYF.

This clone was observed once. The J gene is TRBJ1-1, the V gene TRBV7-7; possibly TRBD1 for D (5 bases). V was cut by 4 bases and J by 1 base, with 13 bases left in between. Germline values: CDR1 SSHAT, CDR2 FNYEAQ (reference sequence). This CDR3 has 15 amino acids. The CDR3 bases are TGTGCCAGCAGCTCGGAGGGGTGCGGGAACACTGAAGCTTTCTTT. Its translation is CASSSEGCGNTEAFF.

The genes are TRBV7-2 and TRBJ2-2; 7 bases map to TRBD1. After removal of 6 bases from V and 4 bases from J, the junction contained 8 bases not matched to a gene. CDR1 is SGHTA, CDR2 FQGNSA, per germline. There are 15 residues in the CDR3. As DNA, the CDR3 is TGTGCCAGCAGGAAAACCGACAGGGTCACCGGGGAGCTGTTTTTT. As protein: CASRKTDRVTGELFF.

V and J are TRBV6-4 and TRBJ2-1; 9 nucleotides match TRBD2. The CDR3 extends over 14 amino acids. V was clipped by 3 bases and J by 9 bases; unmatched bases: 6. Germline V gene sequence: CDR1 MRHNA, CDR2 SNTAGT. As DNA, the CDR3 is TGTGCCAGCAGTGATAAGCGGGAGGTCGGTGAGCAGTTCTTC. Its translation is CASSDKREVGEQFF.

The count of this clone is one. The chain links TRBV5-1 to TRBJ1-1, with D unclear. The CDR3 length is 16 residues. V was shortened by 0 bases and J by 3 bases, with 15 bases between the two germline ends. The germline CDR1 and CDR2 sequences are SGHRS and YFSETQ. The chain's CDR3 is CASSLALSARDTEAFF. The CDR3 bases are TGCGCCAGCAGCTTGGCCCTGTCGGCGAGGGACACTGAAGCTTTCTTT.

The chain is built from TRBV25-1 and TRBJ1-2; D remains ambiguous. This CDR3 is 13 amino acids long. Germline-derived CDR1 and CDR2 are MGHDK and SYGVNS. V dropped 5 bases and J dropped 0 bases, with 7 bases sitting between them. CDR3 nucleotide sequence: TGTGCCAGCAGTCTTATTTCTAACTATGGCTACACCTTC. This sequence encodes CASSLISNYGYTF.

V is TRBV7-9 and J is TRBJ2-5; D gene unclear. V was pared by 4 bases and J by 5 bases, with 5 bases between. CDR1 is SEHNR, CDR2 FQNEAQ, per germline (reference sequence). The CDR3 is 11 amino acids. CDR3: CASSSGETQYF. CDR3 DNA: TGTGCCAGCAGCTCCGGGGAGACCCAGTACTTC.

The table lists this clone with a count of one. The chain carries TRBV7-6 and TRBJ2-1; 7 nucleotides agree with TRBD2. CDR1 is SGHVS and CDR2 is FNYEAQ in the germline V gene. V was clipped by 5 bases and J by 6 bases; unmatched bases: 10. The CDR3 has 15 residues. DNA of the CDR3: TGTGCCAGCAGCCGATGGGGGACTACCCCCAATGAGCAGTTCTTC. This codes for CASSRWGTTPNEQFF.

This CDR3 reads CASSCDRASGANVLTF. Written as DNA, the CDR3 is TGTGCCAGCAGCTGTGACAGGGCGTCCGGGGCCAACGTCCTGACTTTC. This chain uses TRBV28 with TRBJ2-6, with TRBD1 matching 7 bases. The CDR3 is 16 residues long. V lost 6 bases and J lost 4; bases outside the gene matches: 9. Germline CDR1 reads MDHEN; CDR2 reads SYDVKM. The full variable domain, with the rest looked up from reference TRBV28 and TRBJ2-6, is DVKVTQSSRYLVKRTGEKVFLECVQDMDHENMFWYRQDPGLGLRLIYFSYDVKMKEKGDIPEGYSVSREKKERFSLILESASTNQTSMYLCASSCDRASGANVLTFGAGSRLTVL.

The rearrangement joins TRBV5-1 to TRBJ2-5, with TRBD2 identical over 7 bases. V shed 0 bases and J 1 base; nucleotides not matched to a gene: 3. This CDR3 is 15 amino acids long. The germline CDR1 and CDR2 sequences are SGHRS and YFSETQ. The CDR3 DNA follows: TGCGCCAGCAGCTTGGCGCGGGGGATCCAAGAGACCCAGTACTTC. The encoded protein is CASSLARGIQETQYF. Variable domain in full (rest from reference TRBV5-1 and TRBJ2-5): KAGVTQTPRYLIKTRGQQVTLSCSPISGHRSVSWYQQTPGQGLQFLFEYFSETQRNKGNFPGRFSGRQFSNSRSEMNVSTLELGDSALYLCASSLARGIQETQYFGPGTRLLVL.